The entry that follows covers one T cell receptor beta chain sequence. This entry is derived from a study of PD-1 blockade in mismatch repair-deficient tumors. The assay was immunoSEQ multiplex PCR, and TCRdb's table has in-frame clones only and misses some. The sample carries around 17,000 clones, over 75% recorded once. The length of the CDR3 is 15 residues. Trimming left V 1 base short and J 6 bases short, with 13 bases between. CDR1 and CDR2 from the germline V gene are MNHEY and SVGAGI. TCR sequencing covered a few patients who responded to pembrolizumab. V usage is TRBV6-5 and J usage is TRBJ2-1, with D possibly matching TRBD2 (6 bases). The TCR sequence derives from an adult with mismatch repair-deficient cancer. The specimen comprised PBMCs, sampled less than 25 weeks after starting pembrolizumab. The CDR3 nucleotides read TGTGCCAGCAGTTACTTGGCGGGATTGGGCAATGAGCAGTTCTTC. This translates into CASSYLAGLGNEQFF.